The 3 T cell receptor beta chains below come from one sample, sequenced in a study of blood T cell repertoires in COVID-19. Here immunoSEQ multiplex PCR was the method, and the copy in TCRdb shows in-frame clones only, minus some. This repertoire shows over 200,000 clones, about 83% found once; its top ten account for roughly 8%. The material sequenced was peripheral blood. These receptors all stem from a woman in her 50s with active or convalescent COVID-19.

This rearrangement joins TRBV19 to TRBJ2-1; TRBD2 matches 7 bases. Germline CDR1 reads LNHDA; CDR2 reads SQIVND (reference sequence). The CDR3 covers 15 residues. The ends lost 3 bases at V and 7 bases at J; junction bases unmatched: 9. The CDR3 is CASSIEGREGNEQFF. CDR3 bases: TGTGCCAGTAGTATCGAAGGGAGGGAGGGGAATGAGCAGTTCTTC.

The V call is TRBV4-1, the J call TRBJ2-5; maybe TRBD2 (5 bases). The germline V gene encodes CDR1 MGHRA and CDR2 YSYEKL. CDR3 size: 13 residues. Trimming removed 4 bases at V and 5 bases at J, with 11 bases between. CDR3 sequence reads: CASSPQVAETQYF. The CDR3 coding sequence is TGCGCCAGCAGCCCTCAGGTAGCGGAGACCCAGTACTTC.

V is TRBV5-1 and J is TRBJ2-5; 7 bases fit TRBD1. V shed 1 base, J shed 5 bases, and the junction held 8 bases outside the gene matches. This CDR3 is built from 15 residues. CDR1 SGHRS and CDR2 YFSETQ come from the germline V gene. In DNA form, the CDR3 reads TGCGCCAGCAGCTTGTGGAGACAGGGCGATGAGACCCAGTACTTC. Encoded protein: CASSLWRQGDETQYF.